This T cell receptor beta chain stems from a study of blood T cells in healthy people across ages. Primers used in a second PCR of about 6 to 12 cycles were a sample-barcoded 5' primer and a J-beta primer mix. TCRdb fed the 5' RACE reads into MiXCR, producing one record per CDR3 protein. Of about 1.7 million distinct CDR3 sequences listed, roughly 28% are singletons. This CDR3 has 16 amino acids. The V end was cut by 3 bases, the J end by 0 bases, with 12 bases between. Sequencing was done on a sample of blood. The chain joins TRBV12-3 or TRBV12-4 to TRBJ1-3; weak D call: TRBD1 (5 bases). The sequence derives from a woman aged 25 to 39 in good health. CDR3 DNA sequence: TGTGCCAGCAGTTTCTTCGGAGGGGCCTCTGGAAACACCATATATTTT. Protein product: CASSFFGGASGNTIYF.